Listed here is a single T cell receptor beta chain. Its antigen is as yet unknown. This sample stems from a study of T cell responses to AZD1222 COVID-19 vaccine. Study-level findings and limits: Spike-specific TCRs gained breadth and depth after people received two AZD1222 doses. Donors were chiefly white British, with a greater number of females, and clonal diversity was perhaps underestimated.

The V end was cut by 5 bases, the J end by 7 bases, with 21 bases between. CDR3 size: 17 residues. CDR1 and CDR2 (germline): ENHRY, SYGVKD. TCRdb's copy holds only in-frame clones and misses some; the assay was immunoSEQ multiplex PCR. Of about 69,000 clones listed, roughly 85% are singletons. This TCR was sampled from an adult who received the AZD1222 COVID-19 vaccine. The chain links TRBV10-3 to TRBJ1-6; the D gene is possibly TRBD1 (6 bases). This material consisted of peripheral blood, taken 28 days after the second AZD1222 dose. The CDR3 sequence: CAISPRTLQGSNSPLHF. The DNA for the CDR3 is TGTGCCATCAGTCCTCGTACTTTACAGGGATCCAATTCACCCCTCCACTTT.